This TCR beta chain was profiled in a study of blood T cell repertoires in COVID-19. Study-level background: Donors in the United States, Italy and Spain gave samples during acute or convalescent COVID-19.

The V and J ends lost 2 bases and 5 bases respectively, with 10 bases between them. The CDR3 extends over 14 amino acids. The V gene's germline CDR1 is LGHNA and CDR2 YNFKEQ. Only in-frame clones appear in the TCRdb table, and some are missing; sequencing was by immunoSEQ multiplex PCR. The sample shows more than 150,000 clones, 84% of them seen only once. Sequenced input: PBMCs or T cells enriched from blood (not recorded which). This sequence originates from a woman aged 45-59 years who had recovered from COVID-19. The chain has TRBV4-2 and TRBJ1-5, with D maybe TRBD1 (5 bases). CDR3 coding DNA: TGTGCCAGCAGCCAACGGGGGTCAGATCAGCCCCAGCATTTT. It is translated as CASSQRGSDQPQHF.